The 20 T cell receptor beta chains below come from one sample, sequenced in a study of cytomegalovirus exposure and HLA in healthy donors. This table comes from immunoSEQ multiplex PCR, and its TCRdb copy is limited to in-frame clones, with some not included. The sample has roughly 48,000 clones, about 90% seen once. Sequenced sample: PBMCs. The receptor set was obtained from a woman aged 25 to 45 in good health and CMV-seronegative.

The V gene is TRBV4-3, the J gene TRBJ2-2, with a possible D match to TRBD2 (5 bases). There are 15 residues in the CDR3. V was cut by 0 bases and J by 6 bases, with 11 bases left in between. Germline lookup yields CDR1 LGHNA and CDR2 YSLEER. CDR3: CASSQEIGESGELFF. In nucleotides, the CDR3 is TGCGCCAGCAGCCAAGAAATCGGGGAGTCCGGGGAGCTGTTTTTT.

This sequence joins TRBV18 and TRBJ1-2; tentatively, D is TRBD1 (5 bases). V dropped 5 bases and J dropped 3 bases, with 10 bases sitting between them. This CDR3 has 13 amino acids. Germline CDR1 reads KGHSH; CDR2 reads LQKENI. CDR3 residues: CASSLGEDYGYTF. The CDR3 DNA sequence: TGTGCCAGCTCATTAGGGGAAGACTATGGCTACACCTTC.

The rearrangement uses TRBV12-5 and TRBJ2-1; 10 nucleotides align to TRBD2. Germline V gene data show CDR1 as LGHNT and CDR2 as FRNRAP. The CDR3 has 15 residues. With V trimmed by 1 base and J by 11 bases, 8 bases remained unmatched. CDR3 DNA sequence: TGTGCTAGTGGTTTGGGCTGGGCTAGCGGGAGTCAGCAGTTCTTC. Its translation: CASGLGWASGSQQFF.

This rearrangement joins TRBV2 to TRBJ2-5; D possibly corresponds to TRBD1 (5 bases). V lost 3 bases to trimming and J lost 2 bases, with 10 bases between them. Germline loops: CDR1 SNHLY, CDR2 FYNNEI. The CDR3 contains 14 residues. CDR3 DNA sequence: TGTGCCAGCAGTGATCAGGGCGCACAAGAGACCCAGTACTTC. This encodes CASSDQGAQETQYF.

The chain couples TRBV29-1 to TRBJ1-1; TRBD1 agrees at 8 bases. The germline V gene encodes CDR1 SQVTM and CDR2 ANQGSEA. The ends lost 6 bases at V and 6 bases at J; junction bases unmatched: 3. CDR3 length: 11 amino acids. The CDR3 DNA reads as TGCAGCGTAGCGGACAGGGCTGAAGCTTTCTTT. It codes for CSVADRAEAFF. The full variable domain, rest sourced from reference TRBV29-1 and TRBJ1-1, is SAVISQKPSRDICQRGTSLTIQCQVDSQVTMMFWYRQQPGQSLTLIATANQGSEATYESGFVIDKFPISRPNLTFSTLTVSNMSPEDSSIYLCSVADRAEAFFGQGTRLTVV.

The chain links TRBV11-2 to TRBJ1-3, with D maybe TRBD1 (6 bases). With 3 bases removed from V and 4 bases from J, the gap between germline ends came to 19 bases. The germline V gene encodes CDR1 SGHAT and CDR2 FQNNGV. The CDR3 runs to 17 residues. DNA of the CDR3: TGTGCCAGCAGCTTCTCCCGTGGGGGGGCGAAGGGAAACACCATATATTTT. It yields the protein CASSFSRGGAKGNTIYF.

The gene calls are TRBV9 and TRBJ1-2, with D possibly being TRBD1 (5 bases). The CDR3 is made up of 16 amino acids. Germline CDR1 reads SGDLS; CDR2 reads YYNGEE. V was pared by 4 bases and J by 3 bases, with 19 bases between. The CDR3 loop reads CASSFHRSAGDYGYTF. For the CDR3, the DNA is TGTGCCAGCAGCTTCCACCGCTCCGCGGGGGACTATGGCTACACCTTC. Combining the CDR3 with reference TRBV9 and TRBJ1-2 gives the whole variable domain DSGVTQTPKHLITATGQRVTLRCSPRSGDLSVYWYQQSLDQGLQFLIQYYNGEERAKGNILERFSAQQFPDLHSELNLSSLELGDSALYFCASSFHRSAGDYGYTFGSGTRLTVV.

V gene TRBV7-2 combines with J gene TRBJ2-3; D unclear. V was shortened by 1 base and J by 0 bases, with 5 bases between the two germline ends. Germline V gene lookup returns CDR1 SGHTA and CDR2 FQGNSA. This CDR3 spans 14 amino acids. The DNA of the CDR3 is TGTGCCAGCAGCTTAGACTCCAGCACAGATACGCAGTATTTT. This translates into CASSLDSSTDTQYF.

The rearrangement uses TRBV6-1 and TRBJ2-5; 13 bases fit TRBD2. The CDR3 extends over 15 amino acids. The trim removed 2 bases at V and 5 bases at J, leaving 2 bases unmatched. From germline, CDR1 is MNHNS and CDR2 SASEGT. Here the CDR3 DNA reads TGTGCCAGCAGTGAAACTAGCGGGAGGGATGAGACCCAGTACTTC. Residues: CASSETSGRDETQYF.

The chain uses TRBV7-6 and TRBJ1-1, with 8 bases aligning to TRBD1. This CDR3 spans 16 amino acids. The ends lost 3 bases at V and 1 base at J; junction bases unmatched: 7. CDR1 and CDR2 from the germline V gene are SGHVS and FNYEAQ. DNA for the CDR3: TGTGCCAGCAGCTTCCTCCCGCAGGGGGCGAACACTGAAGCTTTCTTT. Encoded protein: CASSFLPQGANTEAFF.

The rearrangement links TRBV28 to TRBJ2-7, with 9 positions matching TRBD1. Germline trimming cut 5 bases from V and 2 bases from J; bases unmatched to any gene: 7. The CDR3 is 15 amino acids. Germline CDR1 is MDHEN and CDR2 is SYDVKM. Written as DNA, the CDR3 is TGTGCCAGCAGTACTACCGGGACAGGGACCTACGAGCAGTACTTC. Its translation is CASSTTGTGTYEQYF.

The J gene is TRBJ2-3, the V gene TRBV11-2; TRBD2 aligns across 14 bases. This CDR3 contains 20 residues. Germline CDR1 reads SGHAT; CDR2 reads FQNNGV. J gave up 4 bases and V 0 bases, and 12 bases lay outside the gene matches. DNA of the CDR3: TGTGCCAGCAGCTTAGACGCGGCCGGGACTAGCGGGAGTAAGGCAGATACGCAGTATTTT. Translated: CASSLDAAGTSGSKADTQYF.

The chain recombines TRBV5-1 with TRBJ2-2; 9 positions agree with TRBD1. V was pared by 4 bases and J by 4 bases, with 8 bases of the junction left unmatched. Germline V gene lookup returns CDR1 SGHRS and CDR2 YFSETQ. The length of the CDR3 is 16 residues. DNA for the CDR3: TGCGCCAGCAGCATCGAGGACAGGGGTGGCACCGGGGAGCTGTTTTTT. Amino acids: CASSIEDRGGTGELFF.

This clone counts as medium-sized. The rearrangement uses TRBV10-2 and TRBJ1-5; D not certain. V gave up 2 bases and J gave up 2 bases, with 7 bases separating them. This CDR3 has 14 residues. Per the germline V gene, CDR1 is WSHSY and CDR2 is SAAADI. CDR3 DNA: TGCGCCAGCAGTGAGACCGGTCGCAATCAGCCCCAGCATTTT. Translating it yields CASSETGRNQPQHF.

V is TRBV2 and J is TRBJ1-2; D unclear. This CDR3 comprises 14 residues. The germline V and J ends were trimmed by 5 bases and 0 bases, with 10 bases remaining between them. Per the germline V gene, CDR1 is SNHLY and CDR2 is FYNNEI. The CDR3 reads CASSLYTANYGYTF. The CDR3 nucleotides read TGTGCCAGCAGTCTATATACCGCTAACTATGGCTACACCTTC. The full variable domain, with the rest looked up from reference TRBV2 and TRBJ1-2, is EPEVTQTPSHQVTQMGQEVILRCVPISNHLYFYWYRQILGQKVEFLVSFYNNEISEKSEIFDDQFSVERPDGSNFTLKIRSTKLEDSAMYFCASSLYTANYGYTFGSGTRLTVV.

The gene calls are TRBV27 and TRBJ2-1; D might be TRBD2 (6 bases). From germline, CDR1 is MNHEY and CDR2 SMNVEV (reference sequence). The CDR3 contains 14 residues. Trimming cost V 7 bases and J 10 bases, with 20 bases left between them. The CDR3 spells CASTLGVEGREQFF. The DNA for the CDR3 is TGTGCCAGCACCCTAGGGGTGGAGGGTAGAGAGCAGTTCTTC.

The rearrangement joins TRBV9 to TRBJ1-2; D gene uncertain. Per germline, CDR1 SGDLS and CDR2 YYNGEE. CDR3 length equals 14 residues. Trimming left V 0 bases short and J 0 bases short, with 6 bases between. The CDR3 nucleotides are TGTGCCAGCAGCGTAGACGGAGCTAACTATGGCTACACCTTC. Its translation is CASSVDGANYGYTF.

CDR3 protein: CASSLEPLNPGQGTESTEAFF. In DNA form, the CDR3 reads TGTGCCAGCAGTTTAGAACCGCTCAATCCGGGACAGGGGACGGAGAGTACTGAAGCTTTCTTT. The chain has TRBV27 and TRBJ1-1, with TRBD1 identical over 10 bases. Unmatched junction bases numbered 23, after V lost 2 bases and J lost 5 bases. The germline gives CDR1 MNHEY, CDR2 SMNVEV (reference sequence). This CDR3 is built from 21 residues.

This chain links TRBV7-6 with TRBJ2-1, with a weak D call TRBD2 (6 bases). The CDR3 is 15 residues long. Trimming took off 3 bases at V and 6 bases at J, with 15 bases between the two ends. Germline loops: CDR1 SGHVS, CDR2 FNYEAQ. DNA of the CDR3: TGTGCCAGCAGCTTGGGGGGTCTAATAGGCAATGAGCAGTTCTTC. Encoded protein: CASSLGGLIGNEQFF.

The chain links TRBV5-1 to TRBJ2-3; 9 positions match TRBD1. With V trimmed by 4 bases and J by 5 bases, 2 bases remained unmatched. The germline V gene encodes CDR1 SGHRS and CDR2 YFSETQ. The CDR3 length is 13 residues. Written as DNA, the CDR3 is TGCGCCAGCAGCAAGGACAGGGGAGATACGCAGTATTTT. This translates into CASSKDRGDTQYF.